These 27 T cell receptor beta chains were all obtained from the same sample, sequenced in a study of T cell repertoires in cytomegalovirus infection. TCRdb passed the reads through MiXCR, listing each CDR3 protein once. The data contain roughly 310,000 distinct CDR3 sequences, under 20% of them singletons. The sequencing input was PBMCs. These TCRs come from a human donor in good health (CMV status not recorded). Some clones in this sample may be carry-over from other donors' samples.

This clonotype was counted many times. The rearrangement joins TRBV11-3 to TRBJ2-5; 9 bases match TRBD1. The V segment lost 4 bases and the J segment 5 bases; nucleotides outside the gene matches: 8. CDR1 SGHNT and CDR2 YENEEA come from the germline V gene. There are 15 residues in the CDR3. The CDR3 reads CASSYKTGGVETQYF. The CDR3 coding sequence is TGTGCCAGCAGCTATAAAACAGGGGGCGTGGAGACCCAGTACTTC.

J is TRBJ1-1 and V is TRBV19, with D hard to call. This CDR3 region has 12 residues. The germline V gene encodes CDR1 LNHDA and CDR2 SQIVND (reference sequence). Trimming removed 1 base from V and 0 bases from J, with 0 bases in between. The DNA of the CDR3 is TGTGCCAGTAGTATAGTGAACACTGAAGCTTTCTTT. Its translation: CASSIVNTEAFF.

The sample holds many counts of this clonotype. One junction end disagrees with the germline gene, perhaps due to a read error. This sequence joins TRBV5-1 and TRBJ2-3; 8 positions agree with TRBD1. The CDR3 loop spans 15 amino acids. The V gene's germline CDR1 is SGHRS and CDR2 YFSETQ. In DNA form, the CDR3 reads TGTGCCAGCAGCTTAGGACAGGGCGGCACAGATACGCAGTATTTT. This codes for CASSLGQGGTDTQYF.

The rearrangement uses TRBV28 and TRBJ2-2, with no clear D. The germline V gene encodes CDR1 MDHEN and CDR2 SYDVKM. The germline V and J ends were trimmed by 7 bases and 3 bases, with 18 bases remaining between them. The CDR3 covers 16 residues. CDR3 amino acids: CASTTPPGSYTGELFF. In nucleotides, the CDR3 is TGTGCCAGCACGACCCCACCCGGTTCTTACACCGGGGAGCTGTTTTTT.

This chain uses TRBV20-1 with TRBJ2-5; 10 positions match TRBD2. The junction had 4 bases not matched to a gene; V was cut back by 4 bases and J by 2 bases. This CDR3 contains 14 residues. Germline lookup yields CDR1 DFQATT and CDR2 SNEGSKA (reference sequence). CDR3 sequence (DNA): TGCAGTGCTAAACTAGCGGGGTCGCAAGAGACCCAGTACTTC. Protein product: CSAKLAGSQETQYF.

This clonotype was recorded many times. V gene TRBV7-3 combines with J gene TRBJ2-2; TRBD2 is a possible D gene (5 bases). The CDR3 has 13 residues. Germline V lookup: CDR1 SGHTA, CDR2 FQGTGA. The V end lost 5 bases, the J end lost 4 bases, and 8 bases lay between the germline ends. CDR3 DNA: TGTGCCAGCAGCCAAGGGAGCACCGGGGAGCTGTTTTTT. It is translated as CASSQGSTGELFF.

This clonotype was picked up many times. This sequence joins TRBV9 and TRBJ1-6, with a possible D match to TRBD1 (6 bases). V shed 5 bases and J shed 5 bases, with 11 bases lying between them. The CDR3 has 14 amino acids. Germline CDR1 is SGDLS and CDR2 is YYNGEE. In DNA form, the CDR3 reads TGTGCCAGCAGGAGGGGACACAATAATTCACCCCTCCACTTT. Encoded protein: CASRRGHNNSPLHF. Looking up the rest from reference TRBV9 and TRBJ1-6 gives the full variable domain: DSGVTQTPKHLITATGQRVTLRCSPRSGDLSVYWYQQSLDQGLQFLIQYYNGEERAKGNILERFSAQQFPDLHSELNLSSLELGDSALYFCASRRGHNNSPLHFGNGTRLTVT.

The chain combines TRBV12-3 or TRBV12-4 with TRBJ2-1, with TRBD2 matching over 8 bases. J was trimmed by 5 bases and V by 4 bases; bases with no gene match: 1. CDR3 length: 13 residues. In nucleotides, the CDR3 is TGTGCCAGCAGTTCGGGACTAGACAATGAGCAGTTCTTC. It yields the protein CASSSGLDNEQFF.

This clonotype occurred a few times. This chain joins TRBV5-1 and TRBJ2-2; 7 bases agree with TRBD1. The germline V gene encodes CDR1 SGHRS and CDR2 YFSETQ. Germline trimming cut 4 bases from V and 0 bases from J; bases unmatched to any gene: 3. This CDR3 contains 15 residues. The CDR3 region has the DNA TGCGCCAGCAGCAAAGGACAGGCGAACACCGGGGAGCTGTTTTTT. This encodes CASSKGQANTGELFF.

The chain employs TRBV28 and TRBJ1-5; 10 nucleotides match TRBD1. Germline lookup yields CDR1 MDHEN and CDR2 SYDVKM. This CDR3 has 19 residues. V lost 3 bases to trimming and J lost 0 bases; unmatched junction nucleotides: 11. The CDR3 is CASSLVGTGAAYSNQPQHF. As DNA, the CDR3 is TGTGCCAGCAGTTTGGTCGGGACAGGGGCAGCCTATAGCAATCAGCCCCAGCATTTT.

J is TRBJ1-2 and V is TRBV13, with D unclear. Trimming took off 7 bases at V and 2 bases at J, with 11 bases between the two ends. This CDR3 comprises 13 residues. The germline CDR1 and CDR2 sequences are PRHDT and FYEKMQ (reference sequence). The DNA of the CDR3 is TGTGCCAGCACCACGTTGGGGAACTATGGCTACACCTTC. This encodes CASTTLGNYGYTF.

This clonotype was observed many times. This chain connects TRBV4-1 to TRBJ1-5; possible D gene TRBD1, 5 bases. The CDR3 loop spans 14 amino acids. With 0 bases removed from V and 3 bases from J, the gap between germline ends came to 6 bases. Per germline, CDR1 MGHRA and CDR2 YSYEKL. The CDR3, as DNA: TGCGCCAGCAGCCAAGACAGGGACAATCAGCCCCAGCATTTT. Translation gives CASSQDRDNQPQHF.

This clonotype was seen more than once but under ten times. The chain joins TRBV7-9 to TRBJ1-2; D call uncertain. Trimming left V 5 bases short and J 5 bases short, with 12 bases between. Germline assignment: CDR1 SEHNR and CDR2 FQNEAQ (reference sequence). The CDR3 extends over 13 amino acids. The CDR3 coding sequence is TGTGCCAGCAGCCCCAACGATCTTTATGGCTACACCTTC. Protein: CASSPNDLYGYTF.

This clonotype was counted between two and nine times. This chain joins TRBV19 and TRBJ2-1; D ambiguous. The V and J ends lost 10 bases and 2 bases respectively, with 9 bases between them. The CDR3 consists of 12 residues. Looked up from germline, CDR1 is LNHDA and CDR2 is SQIVND (reference sequence). The CDR3 DNA follows: TGTGCCACTCGAGACACCTACAATGAGCAGTTCTTC. It specifies CATRDTYNEQFF.

This clonotype was seen only a few times. The chain carries TRBV6-5 and TRBJ2-2; TRBD1 matches at 10 bases. The CDR3 loop spans 13 amino acids. Germline values: CDR1 MNHEY, CDR2 SVGAGI. V lost 4 bases, J lost 11 bases, and 4 bases stayed unmatched. The DNA of the CDR3 is TGTGCCAGCAGTTCTGACAGGGGGCGAGAGCTGTTTTTT. It specifies CASSSDRGRELFF.

This clonotype has a count of ten or more. The V call is TRBV12-3 or TRBV12-4, the J call TRBJ1-1; 8 bases agree with TRBD1. J was trimmed by 6 bases and V by 4 bases; bases with no gene match: 1. The length of the CDR3 is 12 residues. The DNA of the CDR3 is TGTGCCAGCAGTTGGACAGGGTCTGAAGCTTTCTTT. Its translation is CASSWTGSEAFF.

This clonotype was counted at least ten times. V and J are TRBV7-2 and TRBJ1-5; D ambiguous. Between the trimmed V and J ends, which lost 5 bases and 6 bases, there was a span of 17 bases. There are 15 residues in the CDR3. Germline CDR1 reads SGHTA; CDR2 reads FQGNSA. The CDR3 DNA reads as TGTGCCAGCAGCCCCGGTTGGGGATCGGGTCAGCCCCAGCATTTT. It translates to CASSPGWGSGQPQHF.

CDR3 loop: CASSYSLAGYEQFF. CDR3 in DNA: TGTGCCAGCAGTTACTCGCTAGCGGGTTATGAGCAGTTCTTC. This chain joins TRBV6-5 and TRBJ2-1, with 8 bases aligning to TRBD2. Germline V CDR1 and CDR2: MNHEY, SVGAGI. This CDR3 spans 14 amino acids. V was clipped by 0 bases and J by 8 bases; unmatched bases: 3.

This rearrangement joins TRBV11-1 to TRBJ2-1; D possibly corresponds to TRBD2 (6 bases). Between the trimmed V and J ends, which lost 6 bases and 4 bases, there was a span of 19 bases. Germline CDR1 SGHAT, CDR2 FQDESV (reference sequence). The CDR3 extends over 16 amino acids. The DNA of the CDR3 is TGTGCCAGCAGGGAGGGGACCTCGCGCCGGTACAATGAGCAGTTCTTC. Amino acid sequence: CASREGTSRRYNEQFF. The full variable domain, in which reference TRBV11-1 and TRBJ2-1 provide the parts outside the CDR3, is EAEVAQSPRYKITEKSQAVAFWCDPISGHATLYWYRQILGQGPELLVQFQDESVVDDSQLPKDRFSAERLKGVDSTLKIQPAELGDSAMYLCASREGTSRRYNEQFFGPGTRLTVL.

The V call is TRBV29-1, the J call TRBJ2-1; 9 nucleotides line up with TRBD2. The CDR3 totals 15 residues. V lost 3 bases, J lost 4 bases, and 7 bases stayed unmatched. CDR1 and CDR2 (germline): SQVTM, ANQGSEA. In DNA form, the CDR3 reads TGCAGCGTTGACCCGGGGACTAGCACGTACAATGAGCAGTTCTTC. The encoded protein is CSVDPGTSTYNEQFF.

There are a few counts of this clonotype. The gene calls are TRBV27 and TRBJ1-1, with D possibly matching TRBD1 (5 bases). The CDR3 covers 14 residues. Germline assignment: CDR1 MNHEY and CDR2 SMNVEV (reference sequence). V was clipped by 8 bases and J by 1 base, with 14 bases between them. The CDR3 nucleotides are TGTGCCAGCCTACAGCGAGGGGCGAACACTGAAGCTTTCTTT. Amino acid sequence: CASLQRGANTEAFF.

This clonotype was counted between two and nine times. J is TRBJ1-2 and V is TRBV27; 9 bases map to TRBD1. Germline V gene lookup returns CDR1 MNHEY and CDR2 SMNVEV (reference sequence). The CDR3 has 16 amino acids. The junction had 10 bases not matched to a gene; V was cut back by 4 bases and J by 4 bases. The CDR3 DNA reads as TGTGCCAGCAGTTCCCTGGGGACAGGGTTCGGCTATGGCTACACCTTC. It codes for CASSSLGTGFGYGYTF.

This chain uses TRBV7-9 with TRBJ2-2; the match to TRBD2 covers 8 bases. V lost 4 bases to trimming and J lost 6 bases; unmatched junction nucleotides: 4. CDR3 length: 14 amino acids. Germline V gene data show CDR1 as SEHNR and CDR2 as FQNEAQ (reference sequence). This CDR3 is CASSSREGAGELFF. The CDR3 nucleotides read TGTGCCAGCAGCTCCCGGGAGGGGGCCGGGGAGCTGTTTTTT.

V usage is TRBV7-9 and J usage is TRBJ2-4; perhaps TRBD2 as D (5 bases). This CDR3 region has 15 residues. CDR1 and CDR2 (germline): SEHNR, FQNEAQ (reference sequence). Trimming took 1 base from V and 11 from J, leaving 18 bases between them. This CDR3 is CASSLDLGNFGVQYF. The CDR3 DNA sequence: TGTGCCAGCAGCTTAGACCTCGGGAACTTCGGGGTTCAGTACTTC.

This clonotype has a count of ten or more. CDR3 bases: TGCAGTGCTAGAGCCGGGACTAGTCAAGAGACCCAGTACTTC. Its protein product is CSARAGTSQETQYF. This chain uses TRBV20-1 with TRBJ2-5, with 8 bases that match TRBD2. Germline loops: CDR1 DFQATT, CDR2 SNEGSKA (reference sequence). This CDR3 spans 14 amino acids. V shed 1 base and J 2 bases; nucleotides not matched to a gene: 3.

The chain carries TRBV5-6 and TRBJ2-1; no clear D gene. Trimming stripped 0 bases from V and 6 bases from J, with 10 bases between. The germline V gene has CDR1 SGHDT and CDR2 YYEEEE. CDR3 length: 14 amino acids. The CDR3 loop is CASSLAGLVNEQFF. The CDR3 region has the DNA TGTGCCAGCAGCTTGGCTGGGCTCGTCAATGAGCAGTTCTTC.

In this sample, this clonotype turned up a few times. For the CDR3, the DNA is TGCAGTGCTAGAGGGGGGGCCAGTGAAAAACTGTTTTTT. It is translated as CSARGGASEKLFF. The chain has TRBV20-1 and TRBJ1-4; D perhaps matches TRBD1 (6 bases). Trimming removed 1 base from V and 7 bases from J, with 10 bases in between. The germline CDR1 and CDR2 sequences are DFQATT and SNEGSKA (reference sequence). The CDR3 is 13 amino acids.